The 9 T cell receptor beta chains presented below share a single source sample, sequenced in a study of T cell clonotyping in hematopoietic cell transplantation. Clones were sequenced by immunoSEQ multiplex PCR, and TCRdb holds only the in-frame ones, with some missing. The sample includes more than 9,500 clones, under 95% seen only once; the top ten take around 0.8%. Sequencing input: peripheral blood mononuclear cells. The origin of the receptors is a woman between 45 and 65 years old in good health. Some clones in this sample may be carry-over from other donors' samples.

The chain combines TRBV19 with TRBJ1-5; 8 nucleotides line up with TRBD1. Germline V CDR1 and CDR2: LNHDA, SQIVND (reference sequence). V trimming: 5 bases; J trimming: 4 bases; junction bases outside the gene matches: 7. This CDR3 comprises 15 residues. In nucleotides, the CDR3 is TGTGCCAGTAGTTCCCTGGGACAGGCAAATCAGCCCCAGCATTTT. Encoded protein: CASSSLGQANQPQHF.

The rearrangement links TRBV5-1 to TRBJ1-1, with D tentatively TRBD1 (5 bases). The CDR3 has 14 amino acids. The V and J ends lost 3 bases and 4 bases respectively, with 13 bases between them. Germline CDR1 is SGHRS and CDR2 is YFSETQ. This CDR3 reads CASSWGSGSTEAFF. DNA of the CDR3: TGCGCCAGCAGCTGGGGCTCTGGGAGCACTGAAGCTTTCTTT.

This chain joins TRBV27 and TRBJ1-6; 9 nucleotides line up with TRBD1. Trimming took 2 bases from V and 12 from J; bases not matched to a gene: 11. The CDR3 extends over 16 amino acids. Germline V gene data show CDR1 as MNHEY and CDR2 as SMNVEV (reference sequence). The CDR3 DNA sequence: TGTGCCAGCAGTTTAGTTCTCGGACAGGGGATCGGACCCCTCCACTTT. It yields the protein CASSLVLGQGIGPLHF.

This chain uses TRBV6-6 with TRBJ2-7; D gene uncertain. Trimming removed 2 bases at V and 6 bases at J, with 14 bases between. The germline CDR1 and CDR2 sequences are MNHNY and SVGAGI (reference sequence). This CDR3 has 14 amino acids. CDR3 sequence reads: CASSYPPAVIEQYF. DNA of the CDR3: TGTGCCAGCAGTTACCCCCCAGCAGTAATCGAGCAGTACTTC.

The rearrangement joins TRBV29-1 to TRBJ2-7, with 7 bases matching TRBD2. The V segment lost 5 bases and the J segment 6 bases; nucleotides outside the gene matches: 10. Germline CDR1 is SQVTM and CDR2 is ANQGSEA. The CDR3 totals 13 residues. The CDR3 sequence is CSVSGAHGGEQYF. CDR3 nucleotides: TGCAGCGTTAGCGGGGCCCATGGAGGCGAGCAGTACTTC.

The chain carries TRBV11-3 and TRBJ1-4, with unresolved D. CDR1 is SGHNT and CDR2 is YENEEA in the germline V gene. V lost 0 bases, J lost 6 bases, and 17 bases lay in between. There are 17 residues in the CDR3. CDR3 sequence reads: CASSLDLGELLDEKLFF. CDR3 DNA: TGTGCCAGCAGCTTAGACCTGGGTGAACTACTTGATGAAAAACTGTTTTTT. Full variable domain (missing parts from reference TRBV11-3 and TRBJ1-4): EAGVVQSPRYKIIEKKQPVAFWCNPISGHNTLYWYLQNLGQGPELLIRYENEEAVDDSQLPKDRFSAERLKGVDSTLKIQPAELGDSAVYLCASSLDLGELLDEKLFFGSGTQLSVL.

The rearrangement links TRBV7-8 to TRBJ2-1; D unclear. The ends were cut back, 2 bases at V and 0 bases at J, with 14 bases in the middle. This CDR3 has 17 amino acids. In germline, CDR1 is SGHVS, CDR2 FQNEAQ. CDR3 residues: CASSLNPTPSSYNEQFF. CDR3 DNA sequence: TGTGCCAGCAGCTTAAACCCTACTCCCAGCTCCTACAATGAGCAGTTCTTC.

In DNA form, the CDR3 reads TGTGCCAGCAGTGAAGTACAGGGAGGCGAGCAGTACTTC. Translated, it gives CASSEVQGGEQYF. The chain couples TRBV6-1 to TRBJ2-7, with D tentatively TRBD1 or TRBD2 (6 bases each). Per the germline V gene, CDR1 is MNHNS and CDR2 is SASEGT. The CDR3 totals 13 residues. V was shortened by 1 base and J by 6 bases, with 10 bases between the two germline ends.

This chain links TRBV21-1 with TRBJ1-1. TRBV21-1 counts as a pseudogene. This CDR3 comprises 16 residues. The CDR3, as DNA: TGTGCCAGCAGCAAGTTAAGGAGGGGAGGGCACACTGAAGCTTTCTTT. This encodes CASSKLRRGGHTEAFF.